Presented here are 10 T cell receptor beta chains from one specimen sequenced in a study of cytomegalovirus exposure and HLA in healthy donors. PCR primers comprised 60 Vbeta and 13 Jbeta primers. The method was immunoSEQ multiplex PCR; TCRdb's version includes in-frame clones alone and lacks a portion of them. The sample has 100,000 to 150,000 clones; around 82% are singletons. Sample: PBMCs. These receptors all stem from a female donor in good health and CMV-seronegative.

This sequence joins TRBV28 and TRBJ1-3; D is possibly TRBD1 (6 bases). The CDR3 has 14 amino acids. With 7 bases removed from V and 4 bases from J, the gap between germline ends came to 14 bases. Germline assignment: CDR1 MDHEN and CDR2 SYDVKM. CDR3 bases: TGTGCCAGCAATTCGGCGGGGGCCGGAAACACCATATATTTT. This codes for CASNSAGAGNTIYF.

The rearrangement links TRBV27 to TRBJ2-1; 8 nucleotides agree with TRBD2. Looked up from germline, CDR1 is MNHEY and CDR2 is SMNVEV (reference sequence). V was clipped by 5 bases and J by 6 bases; unmatched bases: 12. The CDR3 length is 16 residues. The DNA of the CDR3 is TGTGCCAGCAGTCCTATCGTTAGCGGGAATCGCAATGAGCAGTTCTTC. It specifies CASSPIVSGNRNEQFF.

This rearrangement joins TRBV7-3 to TRBJ1-1; tentatively, D is TRBD1 (6 bases). V was trimmed by 2 bases and J by 0 bases, leaving 7 bases between them. This CDR3 has 14 amino acids. Germline CDR1 SGHTA, CDR2 FQGTGA. The CDR3 DNA reads TGTGCCAGCAGCTTAGGACAGATGAACACTGAAGCTTTCTTT. It specifies CASSLGQMNTEAFF.

This chain links TRBV9 with TRBJ2-2; D remains unclear. The CDR3 has 12 residues. V lost 2 bases and J lost 6, with 5 bases in between. CDR1 is SGDLS and CDR2 is YYNGEE in the germline V gene. CDR3 sequence reads: CASSVSSGELFF. The CDR3 DNA reads as TGTGCCAGCAGCGTGAGCTCCGGGGAGCTGTTTTTT.

V usage is TRBV9 and J usage is TRBJ2-1; weak D call: TRBD1 (5 bases). Trimming removed 0 bases at V and 2 bases at J, with 6 bases between. Germline loops: CDR1 SGDLS, CDR2 YYNGEE. This CDR3 is 14 amino acids long. The CDR3 nucleotides read TGTGCCAGCAGCGTAGGGGGCGCCTACAATGAGCAGTTCTTC. This codes for CASSVGGAYNEQFF.

The chain recombines TRBV2 with TRBJ2-7, with TRBD2 as a possible D gene (6 bases). The V end lost 10 bases, the J end lost 0 bases, and 13 bases lay between the germline ends. CDR3 length: 13 residues. The germline gives CDR1 SNHLY, CDR2 FYNNEI. As DNA, the CDR3 is TGTGCCACCGGGACTTCTAACTCCTACGAGCAGTACTTC. This encodes CATGTSNSYEQYF.

This chain uses TRBV25-1 with TRBJ2-1, with D unclear. V lost 3 bases, J lost 1 base, and 7 bases lay in between. Germline V gene lookup returns CDR1 MGHDK and CDR2 SYGVNS. CDR3 size: 14 residues. The CDR3 DNA is TGTGCCAGCAGTGACGGTTCGTCCTACAATGAGCAGTTCTTC. Residues: CASSDGSSYNEQFF.

The chain joins TRBV9 to TRBJ1-2; 8 nucleotides agree with TRBD1. The CDR3 runs to 15 residues. V lost 0 bases and J lost 9; bases outside the gene matches: 10. CDR1 and CDR2 (germline): SGDLS, YYNGEE. In nucleotides, the CDR3 is TGTGCCAGCAGCGTAGTCTCGTCAGGGGGCGAAAGCTACACCTTC. Amino acids: CASSVVSSGGESYTF.

The V gene is TRBV7-8, the J gene TRBJ2-2; the D is unclear. The CDR3 has 15 residues. Germline-derived CDR1 and CDR2 are SGHVS and FQNEAQ. The V gene lost 5 bases and the J gene lost 6 bases, with 16 bases spanning the gap. CDR3 DNA: TGTGCCAGCAGCGCCTTCCAGCGTAGAGCCGGGGAGCTGTTTTTT. The encoded protein is CASSAFQRRAGELFF.

This clone was seen once. V and J are TRBV20-1 and TRBJ1-1, with D hard to call. Looked up from germline, CDR1 is DFQATT and CDR2 is SNEGSKA (reference sequence). This CDR3 contains 11 residues. V lost 2 bases and J lost 1, with 2 bases in between. In DNA, the CDR3 is TGCAGTGCTAGACAGAACACTGAAGCTTTCTTT. Translating gives CSARQNTEAFF.